The subject of this entry is one T cell receptor (beta chain). Its antigen is as yet unknown. The data derive from a study of cytomegalovirus exposure and HLA in healthy donors. PCR involved 60 Vbeta and 13 Jbeta primers. Only in-frame clones appear in the TCRdb table, and some are missing; sequencing was by immunoSEQ multiplex PCR. There are 210,000 or so clones in the sample; more than 60% occur only once, and 15% to 17% lies in the top ten. This CDR3 region has 15 residues. The germline CDR1 and CDR2 sequences are SGHRS and YFSETQ. Trimming cost V 2 bases and J 2 bases; bases outside gene matches: 3. Findings of the study overall: Earlier analysis looked at TCR beta V segments, and most were productive about 90% or about 30% of the time. Later on, analysis showed that most CMV-associated TCR beta chains appeared to be HLA-restricted.

This sequence originates from a man aged 35-49 years in good health and CMV-seronegative. The gene calls are TRBV5-1 and TRBJ2-1; 8 bases line up with TRBD2. The sequencing input was PBMCs. CDR3 DNA: TGCGCCAGCAGCTTAAGCGGGGGCCCCTACAATGAGCAGTTCTTC. Residues: CASSLSGGPYNEQFF.